This T cell receptor beta chain is drawn from a study of cytomegalovirus exposure and HLA in healthy donors. This CDR3 is built from 13 residues. V dropped 5 bases and J dropped 7 bases, with 11 bases sitting between them. The V gene's germline CDR1 is MNHNY and CDR2 SVGAGI (reference sequence). PCR used 60 Vbeta primers and 13 Jbeta primers. Sequenced by immunoSEQ multiplex PCR; TCRdb stores in-frame clones only, minus some. The repertoire holds about 160,000 clones, with 80% to 85% as singletons. Overall study results and limits: Being indistinguishable, some V segments were excluded, TRBV6-2 and TRBV6-3 among them.

The count of this clone is one. Antigen unknown. The V gene is TRBV6-6, the J gene TRBJ2-2; D gene uncertain. The specimen was PBMCs. This clonotype was sampled from a male donor in good health and CMV-seropositive. The CDR3 loop reads CASSPQHGGELFF. The CDR3 DNA reads as TGTGCCAGCAGTCCCCAACATGGCGGGGAGCTGTTTTTT.